These 14 T cell receptor beta chains share one sample of origin, sequenced in a study of post-analysis software for immune sequencing data. Overall study results and limits: The study found TRBV5-6, TRBV5-1 and TRBV20-1 among five TRBV segments more frequent in patients than controls.

Antigen specificity for these receptors is unknown. Unique molecular identifiers tagged the TCR beta cDNA libraries. TCRdb reprocessed the PCR reads with MiXCR, giving one entry per CDR3 protein. The data show approximately 770,000 distinct CDR3 sequences, with approximately 44% seen just once and 4.9% held by the top ten. Sequenced material: blood. These TCRs come from a girl under 18 with multiple sclerosis.

This clonotype was detected a few times. Written as DNA, the CDR3 is TGTGCCAGCAGCCCCCAGGGACAGGGGGCCGGCTATGGCTACACCTTC. This sequence encodes CASSPQGQGAGYGYTF. This rearrangement joins TRBV5-6 to TRBJ1-2; 12 bases match TRBD1. V lost 4 bases to trimming and J lost 4 bases; unmatched junction nucleotides: 8. The CDR3 has 16 amino acids. The V gene's germline CDR1 is SGHDT and CDR2 YYEEEE. Together with reference TRBV5-6 and TRBJ1-2, the CDR3 gives the full variable domain: DAGVTQSPTHLIKTRGQQVTLRCSPKSGHDTVSWYQQALGQGPQFIFQYYEEEERQRGNFPDRFSGHQFPNYSSELNVNALLLGDSALYLCASSPQGQGAGYGYTFGSGTRLTVV.

This clonotype was seen only a few times. The V call is TRBV7-9, the J call TRBJ1-2; 7 bases match TRBD1. Germline CDR1 SEHNR, CDR2 FQNEAQ (reference sequence). V was clipped by 6 bases and J by 10 bases; unmatched bases: 11. CDR3 length: 13 amino acids. The CDR3 loop is CASSPSQGTDYTF. CDR3 sequence (DNA): TGTGCCAGCAGTCCTTCACAGGGGACGGACTACACCTTC.

This clonotype was counted between two and nine times. The genes are TRBV7-3 and TRBJ2-1, with 7 bases matching TRBD2. CDR1 is SGHTA and CDR2 is FQGTGA in the germline V gene. The trim removed 5 bases at V and 6 bases at J, leaving 13 bases unmatched. The CDR3 totals 16 residues. CDR3 in amino acids: CASSVASGDFRNEQFF. The CDR3, as DNA: TGTGCCAGCAGCGTTGCTAGCGGCGACTTCCGCAATGAGCAGTTCTTC.

The rearrangement uses TRBV5-1 and TRBJ2-6; D is unresolved. Trimming removed 2 bases from V and 0 bases from J, with 9 bases in between. The CDR3 sequence is 16 residues long. Looked up from germline, CDR1 is SGHRS and CDR2 is YFSETQ. CDR3 sequence reads: CASSFRLASGANVLTF. Written as DNA, the CDR3 is TGCGCCAGCAGCTTTAGACTGGCCTCTGGGGCCAACGTCCTGACTTTC.

This rearrangement joins TRBV29-1 to TRBJ1-1; TRBD1 is a possible D gene (5 bases). In germline, CDR1 is SQVTM, CDR2 ANQGSEA. The CDR3 has 13 amino acids. V lost 3 bases and J lost 1, with 9 bases in between. DNA for the CDR3: TGCAGCGTTGAGATGGACACGAACACTGAAGCTTTCTTT. This codes for CSVEMDTNTEAFF.

This clonotype has only a few counts. This chain connects TRBV3-1 to TRBJ2-7; 7 bases agree with TRBD1. V lost 2 bases to trimming and J lost 3 bases; unmatched junction nucleotides: 7. This CDR3 contains 15 residues. The germline CDR1 and CDR2 sequences are LGHDT and YNNKEL (reference sequence). DNA of the CDR3: TGTGCCAGCAGCCAAACTACAGGGGCCAACTACGAGCAGTACTTC. Translation gives CASSQTTGANYEQYF.

Here the CDR3 DNA reads TGTGCCAGCAGTTTTAACGCAGGGTCCGCCAATCAGCCCCAGCATTTT. Amino acid sequence: CASSFNAGSANQPQHF. The rearrangement links TRBV12-3 or TRBV12-4 to TRBJ1-5; maybe TRBD1 (5 bases). V was cut by 3 bases and J by 3 bases, with 15 bases left in between. CDR3 length: 16 amino acids.

The rearrangement links TRBV12-5 to TRBJ2-5, with D possibly being TRBD2 (5 bases). Deletions cut 6 bases from V and 4 bases from J, with 12 bases between. This CDR3 contains 13 residues. Germline CDR1 LGHNT, CDR2 FRNRAP. The DNA of the CDR3 is TGTGCTAGTGGCACGATGGCGGGAGAGACCCAGTACTTC. Protein sequence: CASGTMAGETQYF.

This chain links TRBV11-3 with TRBJ2-4; TRBD1 matches at 9 bases. The J call may be incorrect, as the DNA end agrees better with TRBJ2-7. The germline gives CDR1 SGHNT, CDR2 YENEEA. The CDR3 spans 15 residues. The CDR3, as DNA: TGTGCCAGCAGCTCGAGAGACAGGGGGAAGGACGAGCAGTACTTC. Amino acid sequence: CASSSRDRGKDEQYF.

The chain uses TRBV29-1 and TRBJ1-1; D is perhaps TRBD1 (5 bases). This CDR3 comprises 13 residues. The V and J ends lost 5 bases and 13 bases respectively, with 23 bases between them. Germline lookup yields CDR1 SQVTM and CDR2 ANQGSEA. The CDR3: CSVPGLDSKLGFF. Here the CDR3 DNA reads TGCAGCGTTCCGGGTCTCGACAGCAAATTGGGTTTCTTT.

This clonotype was detected once. The rearrangement joins TRBV20-1 to TRBJ2-5; maybe TRBD1 (5 bases). V was shortened by 3 bases and J by 2 bases, with 16 bases between the two germline ends. Germline V gene sequence: CDR1 DFQATT, CDR2 SNEGSKA (reference sequence). This CDR3 comprises 15 residues. This CDR3 is CSASTLTERQETQYF. CDR3 coding DNA: TGCAGTGCTAGCACCCTGACAGAGAGGCAAGAGACCCAGTACTTC.

This rearrangement joins TRBV27 to TRBJ2-5; a weak D match, TRBD1 (6 bases). The V gene's germline CDR1 is MNHEY and CDR2 SMNVEV (reference sequence). Trimming left V 5 bases short and J 1 base short, with 11 bases between. This CDR3 has 14 amino acids. This CDR3 is CASSTGTTQETQYF. CDR3 nucleotides: TGTGCCAGCAGTACAGGGACAACCCAAGAGACCCAGTACTTC.

This clonotype has more than one count but fewer than ten. The gene calls are TRBV9 and TRBJ2-1; 7 bases agree with TRBD2. The CDR3 is 17 residues long. V shed 2 bases, J shed 5 bases, and the junction held 13 bases outside the gene matches. The germline V gene has CDR1 SGDLS and CDR2 YYNGEE. The CDR3: CASSVPDGLEFDNEQFF. The CDR3 DNA is TGTGCCAGCAGCGTGCCGGATGGACTAGAGTTCGACAATGAGCAGTTCTTC.

V is TRBV28 and J is TRBJ2-6; D ambiguous. Per the germline V gene, CDR1 is MDHEN and CDR2 is SYDVKM. V dropped 3 bases and J dropped 0 bases, with 9 bases sitting between them. The CDR3 has 16 amino acids. Here the CDR3 DNA reads TGTGCCAGCAGTTTGACACAATACTCTGGGGCCAACGTCCTGACTTTC. Translation: CASSLTQYSGANVLTF.